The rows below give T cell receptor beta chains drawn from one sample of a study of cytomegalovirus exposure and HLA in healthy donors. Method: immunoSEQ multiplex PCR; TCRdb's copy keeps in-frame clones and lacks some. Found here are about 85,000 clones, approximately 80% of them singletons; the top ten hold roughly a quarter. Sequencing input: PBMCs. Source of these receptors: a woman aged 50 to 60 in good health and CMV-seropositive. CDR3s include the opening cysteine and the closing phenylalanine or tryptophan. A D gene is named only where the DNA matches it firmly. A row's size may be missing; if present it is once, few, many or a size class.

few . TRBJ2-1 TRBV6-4 TGTGCCAGCAGTGTGGAAGGCCAGGGGGGCAATGAGCAGTTCTTC CASSVEGQGGNEQFF
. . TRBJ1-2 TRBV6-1 TGTGCCAGCAGTGATGTAACAGGGTACAGCGGTTATGGCTACACCTTC CASSDVTGYSGYGYTF
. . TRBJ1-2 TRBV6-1 TGTGCCAGCATCACTCCGAACGTCTATGGCTACACCTTC CASITPNVYGYTF
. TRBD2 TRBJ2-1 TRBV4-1 TGCGCCAGCAGCCAAGACGATAGCGGGAGGGGCCATGAGCAGTTCTTC CASSQDDSGRGHEQFF
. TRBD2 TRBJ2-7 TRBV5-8 TGTGCCAGCGATGAACTCCTAGCGGGGGAGCAGTACTTC CASDELLAGEQYF
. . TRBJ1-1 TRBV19 TGTGCCAGTAGCGTCACAGGGTTGGACACTGAAGCTTTCTTT CASSVTGLDTEAFF
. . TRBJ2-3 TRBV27 TGTGCCAGCAGATCGACAGGCACAGATACGCAGTATTTT CASRSTGTDTQYF
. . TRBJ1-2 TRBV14 TGTGCCAGCAGCTACAGGGCGGTCTATGGCTACACCTTC CASSYRAVYGYTF
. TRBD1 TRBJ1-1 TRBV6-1 TGTGCCGTGGGACAGGGGGAAATTACTGAAGCTTTCTTT CAVGQGEITEAFF
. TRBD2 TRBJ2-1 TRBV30 TGTGCCTGGAGTGTAGGGCTAGCGGGAGGGGGTGAGCAGTTCTTC CAWSVGLAGGGEQFF
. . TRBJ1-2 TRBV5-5 TGTGCCAGCAGCTTTCTTGAGGTCTATGGCTACACCTTC CASSFLEVYGYTF
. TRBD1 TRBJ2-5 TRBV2 TGTGCCAGCAGCCTCGGGACAGGGGCGAAGACCCAGTACTTC CASSLGTGAKTQYF
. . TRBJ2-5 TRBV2 TGTGCCGCCATAGACGAGGGTTCGAAGACCCAGTACTTC CAAIDEGSKTQYF
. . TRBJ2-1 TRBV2 TGTGCCAGCAGTCTACAGGGTCGCTATGAGCAGTTCTTC CASSLQGRYEQFF
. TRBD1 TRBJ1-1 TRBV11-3 TGTGCCAGCAGCTCCGGACAGGGCAGGCGAACGAGCACTGAAGCTTTCTTT CASSSGQGRRTSTEAFF
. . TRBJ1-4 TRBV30 TGTGCCTGGAGTGCCTCCAGGGTTCGAACTAATGAAAAACTGTTTTTT CAWSASRVRTNEKLFF
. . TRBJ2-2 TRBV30 TGTGCCTGGAGTCCCCAGAACACCGGGGAGCTGTTTTTT CAWSPQNTGELFF
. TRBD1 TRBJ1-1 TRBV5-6 TGTGCCAGCGACAACATTCCCTCGCGGGACAGGGGTCCAAACACTGAAGCTTTCTTT CASDNIPSRDRGPNTEAFF